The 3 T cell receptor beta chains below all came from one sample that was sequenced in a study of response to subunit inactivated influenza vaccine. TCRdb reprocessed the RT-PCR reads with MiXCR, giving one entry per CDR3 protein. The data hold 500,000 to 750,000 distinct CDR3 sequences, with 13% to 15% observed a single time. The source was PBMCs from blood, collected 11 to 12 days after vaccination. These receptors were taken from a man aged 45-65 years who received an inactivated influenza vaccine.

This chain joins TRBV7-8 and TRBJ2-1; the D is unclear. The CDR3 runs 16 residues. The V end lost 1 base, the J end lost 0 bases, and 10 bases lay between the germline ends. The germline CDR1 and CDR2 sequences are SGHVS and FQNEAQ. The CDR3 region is CASSLGDGRSYNEQFF. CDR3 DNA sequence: TGTGCCAGCAGCTTAGGAGACGGCCGCTCCTACAATGAGCAGTTCTTC.

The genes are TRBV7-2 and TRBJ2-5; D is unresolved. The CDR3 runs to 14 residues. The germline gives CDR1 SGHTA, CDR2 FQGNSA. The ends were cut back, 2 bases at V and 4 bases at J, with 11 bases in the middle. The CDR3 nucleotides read TGTGCCAGCAGCTTAATGGAAGGTGCAGAGACCCAGTACTTC. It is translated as CASSLMEGAETQYF.

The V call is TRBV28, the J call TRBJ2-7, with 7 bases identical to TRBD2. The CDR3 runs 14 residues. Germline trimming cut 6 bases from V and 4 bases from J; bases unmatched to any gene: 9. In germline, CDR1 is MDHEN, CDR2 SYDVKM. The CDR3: CASRNGGTKYEQYF. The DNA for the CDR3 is TGTGCCAGCAGGAATGGCGGGACTAAGTACGAGCAGTACTTC.